The rows below give T cell receptor beta chains drawn from one sample of a study of cytomegalovirus exposure and HLA in healthy donors. Here immunoSEQ multiplex PCR was the method, and the copy in TCRdb shows in-frame clones only, minus some. The table has 120,000 to 150,000 clones, 70% to 75% seen once; the top ten hold 1.3%. Specimen: PBMCs. The receptors were sampled from a woman aged 40 to 50 in good health and CMV-seronegative. Each CDR3 is given with its conserved first and last residue. A D gene is named only where the DNA matches it firmly. Clone size appears in some rows only: once, few, many, or a class for an expanded clone.

J gene | clone size | V gene | D gene | CDR3 DNA | CDR3 protein
TRBJ2-2 | NA | TRBV7-8 | NA | TGTGCCAGCAGCTTAAGCTTCACCGGGGAGCTGTTTTTT | CASSLSFTGELFF
TRBJ2-5 | NA | TRBV5-6 | TRBD2 | TGTGCCAGCAACTGGAGAGCGGGGCAAGAGACCCAGTACTTC | CASNWRAGQETQYF
TRBJ2-3 | NA | TRBV4-3 | NA | TGCGCCAGCAGCCAAGATTTGGTGGGCGGGGGCACAGATACGCAGTATTTT | CASSQDLVGGGTDTQYF
TRBJ2-3 | once | TRBV9 | TRBD2 | TGTGCCAGCAGCGGACGGGGGGGCAGAGGCACAGATACGCAGTATTTT | CASSGRGGRGTDTQYF
TRBJ1-5 | NA | TRBV6-5 | NA | TGTGCCAGCAGTTTGACAGGAGTTCAGCCCCAGCATTTT | CASSLTGVQPQHF
TRBJ2-7 | NA | TRBV27 | NA | TGTGCCAGCAGATTATTGTCCTCCTACGAGCAGTACTTC | CASRLLSSYEQYF
TRBJ1-5 | NA | TRBV9 | NA | TGTGCCAGCAGCCTTTCGGGGAACCGCAATCAGCCCCAGCATTTT | CASSLSGNRNQPQHF
TRBJ2-2 | NA | TRBV6-1 | TRBD2 | TGTGCCAGCAGTGCCGGACTAGCGGGGGGGCACACCGGGGAGCTGTTTTTT | CASSAGLAGGHTGELFF
TRBJ2-5 | NA | TRBV7-9 | NA | TGTGCCAGCAGCTTAGGGGCGAACCAAGAGACCCAGTACTTC | CASSLGANQETQYF
TRBJ2-7 | NA | TRBV5-1 | NA | TGCGCCAGCAGCCGAAATTCAGGGTCCAGATATCCCTACGAGCAGTACTTC | CASSRNSGSRYPYEQYF
TRBJ2-5 | once | TRBV14 | TRBD1 | TGTGCCAGCAGTCCGGGACAGAGACAAGAGACCCAGTACTTC | CASSPGQRQETQYF
TRBJ2-7 | NA | TRBV7-9 | TRBD1 | TGTGCCAGCAGCTTGGGACAGGGGGGGATCTACGAGCAGTACTTC | CASSLGQGGIYEQYF
TRBJ2-5 | NA | TRBV29-1 | NA | TGCAGCGTCGTCGGGATTCAAGAGACCCAGTACTTC | CSVVGIQETQYF
TRBJ2-1 | NA | TRBV4-2 | NA | TGTGCCAGCAGCCAAGAGGACACGTCGCAGTTCTTC | CASSQEDTSQFF
TRBJ2-1 | NA | TRBV28 | NA | TGTGCCAGCAGATTTTTCGGACAGAGCAATGAGCAGTTCTTC | CASRFFGQSNEQFF
TRBJ1-1 | NA | TRBV5-1 | NA | TGCGCCAGCAACAGGGACATTAACACTGAAGCTTTCTTT | CASNRDINTEAFF
TRBJ1-5 | NA | TRBV18 | NA | TGTGCCAGCTCACCGGCAGGTAACAATCAGCCCCAGCATTTT | CASSPAGNNQPQHF
TRBJ2-7 | few | TRBV29-1 | TRBD1 | TGCAGCGTTGTCCGGGACAGGGAGACCTACGAGCAGTACTTC | CSVVRDRETYEQYF
TRBJ1-1 | NA | TRBV5-1 | TRBD1 | TGCGCCAGCAGCCACCTAGACAGGGGGCGCGACTTCAACACTGAAGCTTTCTTT | CASSHLDRGRDFNTEAFF
TRBJ2-7 | NA | TRBV11-2 | NA | TGTGCCAGCAGCTTAGGGGGGGGGCAGGGCGAGCAGTACTTC | CASSLGGGQGEQYF
TRBJ2-5 | few | TRBV5-4 | TRBD1 | TGTGCCAGCAGCTCACGACAGGGCGGCAGGGAGACCCAGTACTTC | CASSSRQGGRETQYF
TRBJ1-3 | NA | TRBV7-6 | NA | TGTGCCAGCAGCTTGGGTCGGGTAGACACCATATATTTT | CASSLGRVDTIYF
TRBJ1-1 | NA | TRBV2 | TRBD1 | TGTGCCAGCAGTGAATCTAGGACAGGGCTGAACACTGAAGCTTTCTTT | CASSESRTGLNTEAFF
TRBJ2-7 | NA | TRBV18 | NA | TGTGCCAGCTCACCACCGGAGGGATTACGCTACGAGCAGTACTTC | CASSPPEGLRYEQYF
TRBJ1-2 | NA | TRBV7-2 | NA | TGTGCCAGCAGCCCGGTCCCTAACTATGGCTACACCTTC | CASSPVPNYGYTF
TRBJ2-1 | NA | TRBV27 | NA | TGTGCCAGCAGTTTGCAACCGCACAGGGTCGGCTCCTACAATGAGCAGTTCTTC | CASSLQPHRVGSYNEQFF
TRBJ1-6 | NA | TRBV5-4 | NA | TGTGCCAGCAGCTTGGCCTCCGGTTTTGATTCACCCCTCCACTTT | CASSLASGFDSPLHF
TRBJ2-2 | NA | TRBV18 | TRBD2 | TGTGCCAGCTCACCGGTCGGACTAGCGGGGTTTCCCGGGGAGCTGTTTTTT | CASSPVGLAGFPGELFF
TRBJ2-3 | NA | TRBV5-6 | NA | TGTGCCAGCAGCTTGGTAGCGCGGGGCTTCACAGATACGCAGTATTTT | CASSLVARGFTDTQYF
TRBJ2-5 | NA | TRBV9 | TRBD1 | TGTGCCAGCAGCGTAGGACAGGGGAGTGAGACCCAGTACTTC | CASSVGQGSETQYF
TRBJ1-5 | NA | TRBV7-2 | TRBD1 | TGTGCCAGCAGCCCCCAGGGACAGGGGGCGGGTCAGCCCCAGCATTTT | CASSPQGQGAGQPQHF
TRBJ1-2 | once | TRBV18 | TRBD1 | TGTGCCAGCTCGATCAACTCAGGGGGCCCGACTGGTTATGGCTACACCTTC | CASSINSGGPTGYGYTF
TRBJ1-5 | NA | TRBV29-1 | NA | TGCAGCGTTGAAATTCGCAGGAACTCCAATCAGCCCCAGCATTTT | CSVEIRRNSNQPQHF
TRBJ1-2 | NA | TRBV5-6 | NA | TGTGCCAGCACCATGGAGGACTCCGCCCGCTATGGCTACACCTTC | CASTMEDSARYGYTF
TRBJ2-2 | few | TRBV2 | TRBD2 | TGTGCCAGCAGCATACTAGCGGGGTATCGCACCGGGGAGCTGTTTTTT | CASSILAGYRTGELFF
TRBJ2-3 | NA | TRBV5-6 | TRBD1 | TGTGCCAGCAGCTTGGGACAGGGTTCCGATACGCAGTATTTT | CASSLGQGSDTQYF
TRBJ2-3 | NA | TRBV19 | TRBD2 | TGTGCCAGTAGTATACTGGGGACTAGAACAGATACGCAGTATTTT | CASSILGTRTDTQYF
TRBJ1-1 | NA | TRBV9 | NA | TGTGCCAGCAGTCCCGGGGGGGCGGACACTGAAGCTTTCTTT | CASSPGGADTEAFF
TRBJ2-2 | few | TRBV5-6 | TRBD1 | TGTGCCAGCAGCTCGGGACAGGGAGCCGTCGGTACCGGGGAGCTGTTTTTT | CASSSGQGAVGTGELFF
TRBJ1-5 | NA | TRBV2 | NA | TGTGCCAGCAGGGTCAGGGAGGATCAGCCCCAGCATTTT | CASRVREDQPQHF
TRBJ2-5 | NA | TRBV6-6 | NA | TGTGCCAGCAGTTACCCAACAGAGCAAGAGACCCAGTACTTC | CASSYPTEQETQYF
TRBJ1-1 | NA | TRBV11-2 | NA | TGTGCCAGCAGCTTAGGTAATACAGGGTCTATAAAAACGCCTTTCTTT | CASSLGNTGSIKTPFF
TRBJ1-2 | NA | TRBV28 | TRBD1 | TGTGCCAGCAGTTTCGTCTTCGGTCCAGGGGGGAGAGGCTACACCTTC | CASSFVFGPGGRGYTF
TRBJ1-5 | NA | TRBV19 | TRBD1 | TGTGCCAGTAGTATATCTGCCGGGACAGATAGCAATCAGCCCCAGCATTTT | CASSISAGTDSNQPQHF
TRBJ2-2 | NA | TRBV12-5 | TRBD1 | TGTGCTAGTGGCACAGGGGAATACTTCAACACCGGGGAGCTGTTTTTT | CASGTGEYFNTGELFF
TRBJ1-5 | NA | TRBV6-5 | NA | TGTGCCAGCAGTCCCCTCCCGGAACTAACACAGCCCCAGCATTTT | CASSPLPELTQPQHF
TRBJ1-3 | NA | TRBV4-1 | TRBD1 | TGCGCCAGCAGCCTCCGGACAGGCTCTGGAAACACCATATATTTT | CASSLRTGSGNTIYF
TRBJ2-7 | NA | TRBV18 | NA | TGTGCCAGCTCACCGGTGGACTACGACGAGCAGTACTTC | CASSPVDYDEQYF
TRBJ1-2 | NA | TRBV9 | NA | TGTGCCAGCAGCGTATCAGGAGGCCTAACACCTTATGGCTACACCTTC | CASSVSGGLTPYGYTF
TRBJ1-1 | once | TRBV19 | TRBD1 | TGTGCCAGTAGTCCGGACAGGGCGGATGAAGCTTTCTTT | CASSPDRADEAFF
TRBJ1-6 | NA | TRBV9 | TRBD1 | TGTGCCAGCAGCGTAGACAGGGGAAATTCACCCCTCCACTTT | CASSVDRGNSPLHF
TRBJ1-1 | NA | TRBV18 | NA | TGTGCCAGCTCACCTCAATCGGGGATAAACACTGAAGCTTTCTTT | CASSPQSGINTEAFF
TRBJ2-2 | NA | TRBV5-1 | TRBD1 | TGCGCCAGCAGCACGGGACAGTCTAACACCGGGGAGCTGTTTTTT | CASSTGQSNTGELFF
TRBJ2-1 | few | TRBV7-9 | NA | TGTGCCAGCAGCCCGACGACAGGGAGGAATGAGCAGTTCTTC | CASSPTTGRNEQFF
TRBJ2-3 | NA | TRBV6-5 | NA | TGTGCCAGCAGTCGACCTGGGGCAGGGTCAGATACGCAGTATTTT | CASSRPGAGSDTQYF
TRBJ1-4 | NA | TRBV21-1 | NA | TGTGCCAGCAGCGGAGGCGTTTGTGAAAAACTGTTTTTT | CASSGGVCEKLFF